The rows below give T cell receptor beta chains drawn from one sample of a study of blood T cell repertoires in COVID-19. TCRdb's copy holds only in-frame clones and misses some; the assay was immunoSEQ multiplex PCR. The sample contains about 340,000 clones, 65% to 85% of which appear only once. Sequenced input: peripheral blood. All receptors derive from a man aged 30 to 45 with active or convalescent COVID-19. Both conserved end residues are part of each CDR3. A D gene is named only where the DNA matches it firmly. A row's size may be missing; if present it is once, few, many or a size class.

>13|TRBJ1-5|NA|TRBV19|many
CATAGARNQPQHF
TGTGCCACCGCAGGGGCCCGCAATCAGCCCCAGCATTTT
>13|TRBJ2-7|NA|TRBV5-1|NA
CASSLDIAYEQYF
TGCGCCAGCAGCTTGGACATTGCCTACGAGCAGTACTTC
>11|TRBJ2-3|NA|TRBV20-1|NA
CSATLVDTQYF
TGCAGTGCTACACTAGTAGATACGCAGTATTTT
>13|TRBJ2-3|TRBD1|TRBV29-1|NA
CSAPGQNTDTQYF
TGCAGCGCTCCGGGACAGAACACAGATACGCAGTATTTT
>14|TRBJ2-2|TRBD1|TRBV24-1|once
CATRGQGDTGELFF
TGTGCCACCAGGGGACAGGGCGACACCGGGGAGCTGTTTTTT
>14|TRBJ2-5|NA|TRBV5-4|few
CASSPLSGYETQYF
TGTGCCAGCAGCCCTCTGTCGGGGTATGAGACCCAGTACTTC
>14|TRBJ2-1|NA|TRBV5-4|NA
CASSLVKGDNEQFF
TGTGCCAGCAGCTTGGTAAAGGGGGACAATGAGCAGTTCTTC
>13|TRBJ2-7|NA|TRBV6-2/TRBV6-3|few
CASRQGQTYEQYF
TGTGCCAGCCGCCAAGGACAGACCTACGAGCAGTACTTC
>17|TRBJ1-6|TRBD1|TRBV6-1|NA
CASSKGQGFVHNSPLHF
TGTGCCAGCAGTAAAGGACAGGGGTTTGTGCATAATTCACCCCTCCACTTT
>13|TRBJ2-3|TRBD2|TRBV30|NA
CAGLAGGTDTQYF
TGTGCCGGGCTAGCGGGGGGCACAGATACGCAGTATTTT
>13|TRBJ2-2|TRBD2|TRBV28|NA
CASSSGRTGELFF
TGTGCCAGTTCTAGCGGGAGAACCGGGGAGCTGTTTTTT
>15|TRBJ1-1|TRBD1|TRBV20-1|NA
CSASDRDRGPVEAFF
TGCAGTGCTAGTGACCGGGACAGGGGGCCGGTTGAAGCTTTCTTT
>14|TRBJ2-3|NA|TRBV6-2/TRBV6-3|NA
CASSPGRGADTQYF
TGTGCCAGCAGCCCCGGACGGGGGGCGGATACGCAGTATTTT
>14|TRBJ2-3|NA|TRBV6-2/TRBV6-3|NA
CASSYSTITDTQYF
TGTGCCAGCAGTTACTCCACTATCACAGATACGCAGTATTTT
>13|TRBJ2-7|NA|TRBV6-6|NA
CASNDRRAYEQYF
TGTGCCAGCAACGACCGGAGGGCCTACGAGCAGTACTTC
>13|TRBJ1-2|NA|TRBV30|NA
CAWTFVGDYGYTF
TGTGCCTGGACCTTCGTTGGAGACTATGGCTACACCTTC
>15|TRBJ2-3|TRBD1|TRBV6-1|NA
CASSPGQGRGDTQYF
TGTGCCAGCAGTCCTGGACAGGGGAGAGGGGATACGCAGTATTTT
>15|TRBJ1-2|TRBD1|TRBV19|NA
CASSPTGTGEYGYTF
TGTGCCAGCAGCCCAACCGGGACAGGGGAATATGGCTACACCTTC
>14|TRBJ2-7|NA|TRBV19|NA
CASSPEGHSYEQYF
TGTGCCAGTAGCCCAGAGGGTCACTCCTACGAGCAGTACTTC
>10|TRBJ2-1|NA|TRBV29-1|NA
CSVSPNEQFF
TGCAGCGTTAGCCCCAATGAGCAGTTCTTC
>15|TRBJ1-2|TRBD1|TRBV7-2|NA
CASRKPGTENYGYTF
TGTGCCAGCCGGAAACCCGGGACAGAGAACTATGGCTACACCTTC
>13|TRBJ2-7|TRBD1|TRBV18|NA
CASSPGQGEEQYF
TGTGCCAGCTCACCGGGACAGGGGGAAGAGCAGTACTTC
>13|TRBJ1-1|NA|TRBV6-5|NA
CASSYGPGQGAFF
TGTGCCAGCAGTTACGGGCCCGGGCAGGGAGCTTTCTTT
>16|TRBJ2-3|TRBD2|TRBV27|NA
CASSPYPGLAEITQYF
TGTGCCAGCAGTCCATATCCGGGACTAGCGGAGATCACGCAGTATTTT
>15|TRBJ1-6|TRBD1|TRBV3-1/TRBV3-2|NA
CASSLRDRENSPLHF
TGTGCCAGCAGCCTCCGGGACAGGGAGAATTCACCCCTCCACTTT
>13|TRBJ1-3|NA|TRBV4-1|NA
CASSPVSGNTIYF
TGCGCCAGCAGCCCCGTATCTGGAAACACCATATATTTT
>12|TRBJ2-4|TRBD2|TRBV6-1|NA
CASSDGGGIQYF
TGTGCCAGCAGTGACGGGGGGGGCATTCAGTACTTC
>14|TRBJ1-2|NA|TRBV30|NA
CAWVKGQSRYGYTF
TGTGCCTGGGTTAAAGGACAGTCCCGCTATGGCTACACCTTC
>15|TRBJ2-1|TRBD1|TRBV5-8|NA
CASSPGTGRWDEQFF
TGTGCCAGCAGCCCCGGGACAGGGCGTTGGGATGAGCAGTTCTTC
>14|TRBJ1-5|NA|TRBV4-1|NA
CASSPRPENQPQHF
TGCGCCAGCAGCCCTAGACCAGAAAATCAGCCCCAGCATTTT
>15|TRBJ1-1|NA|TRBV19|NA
CASSIISTGDTEAFF
TGTGCCAGTAGTATTATATCCACCGGGGACACTGAAGCTTTCTTT
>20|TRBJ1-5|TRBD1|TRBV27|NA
CASSSKTSGTGKKGNQPQHF
TGTGCCAGCAGTTCAAAGACCTCCGGGACAGGGAAAAAGGGCAATCAGCCCCAGCATTTT
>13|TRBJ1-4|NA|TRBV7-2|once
CASSPPGGEKLFF
TGTGCCAGCAGCCCCCCGGGAGGTGAAAAACTGTTTTTT
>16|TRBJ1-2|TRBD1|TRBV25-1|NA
CASSPTGVKENYGYTF
TGTGCCAGCAGTCCCACAGGGGTTAAGGAGAACTATGGCTACACCTTC
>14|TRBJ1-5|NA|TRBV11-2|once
CASSLDHSNQPQHF
TGTGCCAGCAGCTTAGACCATAGCAATCAGCCCCAGCATTTT
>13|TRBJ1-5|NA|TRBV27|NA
CASSADRFQPQHF
TGTGCCAGCAGTGCCGACAGATTTCAGCCCCAGCATTTT
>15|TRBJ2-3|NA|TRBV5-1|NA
CASSLVVSGTDTQYF
TGCGCCAGCAGCTTGGTAGTGTCGGGCACAGATACGCAGTATTTT
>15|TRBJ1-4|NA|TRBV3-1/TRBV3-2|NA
CASSQWSFGGEKLFF
TGTGCCAGCAGCCAGTGGAGCTTCGGTGGGGAAAAACTGTTTTTT
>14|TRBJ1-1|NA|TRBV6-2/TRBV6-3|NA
CASSHTGGNTEAFF
TGTGCCAGCAGTCACACGGGAGGGAACACTGAAGCTTTCTTT
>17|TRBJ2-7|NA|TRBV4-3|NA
CASSQDLLWPGTYEQYF
TGCGCCAGCAGCCAAGATTTGCTGTGGCCAGGGACCTACGAGCAGTACTTC
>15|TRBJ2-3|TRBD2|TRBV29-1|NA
CSALRGSGATDTQYF
TGCAGCGCCCTCCGGGGTAGCGGGGCGACAGATACGCAGTATTTT
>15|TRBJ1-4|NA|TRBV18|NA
CASSPPTATNEKLFF
TGTGCCAGCTCACCACCGACAGCAACTAATGAAAAACTGTTTTTT
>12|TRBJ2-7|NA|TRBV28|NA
CASSPPGYEQYF
TGTGCCAGCAGCCCTCCGGGCTACGAGCAGTACTTC
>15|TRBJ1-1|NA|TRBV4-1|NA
CASSRVFGYVTEAFF
TGCGCCAGCAGCCGGGTGTTCGGGTACGTCACTGAAGCTTTCTTT